A selection of T cell receptor beta chains follows, all from one sample in a study of shared clonotypes between healthy human individuals. TCRdb keeps only in-frame clones here, not all; method: immunoSEQ multiplex PCR. This sample has fewer than 1 million clones, with about 96% found just once. Sequenced: naive CD8+ T cells sorted from blood. The receptors derive from a man aged 25-45 years in good health. The CDR3 runs from the conserved cysteine through the conserved F or W. A D gene is named only where the DNA matches it firmly. Clone size appears in some rows only: once, few, many, or a class for an expanded clone.

d_call,v_call,clone_size,j_call,cdr3_aa,cdr3_nt
.,TRBV6-5,.,TRBJ2-3,CASSYSTEFSDTQYF,TGTGCCAGCAGTTACTCGACGGAGTTTTCAGATACGCAGTATTTT
.,TRBV4-1,few,TRBJ2-5,CASSQTEGVESGETQYF,TGCGCCAGCAGCCAAACGGAGGGCGTGGAAAGCGGGGAGACCCAGTACTTC
.,TRBV27,.,TRBJ2-7,CASSPAPDGYEQYF,TGTGCCAGCAGTCCCGCCCCTGACGGCTACGAGCAGTACTTC
.,TRBV11-2,.,TRBJ1-1,CASSVGHTEAFF,TGTGCCAGCAGCGTAGGACACACTGAAGCTTTCTTT
.,TRBV13,.,TRBJ2-5,CASSAGEDQETQYF,TGTGCCAGCAGCGCCGGGGAAGACCAAGAGACCCAGTACTTC
.,TRBV7-2,.,TRBJ2-5,CASSPLVWETQYF,TGTGCCAGCAGCCCCCTGGTGTGGGAGACCCAGTACTTC
.,TRBV21-1,.,TRBJ2-7,CASSNSPRLAGVSYEQYF,TGTGCCAGCAGCAACTCCCCAAGACTAGCGGGAGTCTCCTACGAGCAGTACTTC
.,TRBV7-9,.,TRBJ2-7,CASSARDGPSYEQYF,TGTGCCAGCAGCGCCCGGGACGGCCCCTCCTACGAGCAGTACTTC
.,TRBV29-1,.,TRBJ2-1,CSVEGRTEQFF,TGCAGCGTTGAGGGGAGGACAGAGCAGTTCTTC
TRBD1,TRBV30,.,TRBJ1-1,CATSTGTGNTEAFF,TGTGCCACGTCCACCGGGACAGGGAACACTGAAGCTTTCTTT
TRBD2,TRBV7-6,.,TRBJ2-1,CASSFTSGQNNEQFF,TGTGCCAGCAGCTTTACTAGCGGACAGAACAATGAGCAGTTCTTC
.,TRBV2,.,TRBJ2-1,CASPLRGYNEQFF,TGTGCCAGCCCTCTTAGGGGCTACAATGAGCAGTTCTTC
TRBD1,TRBV4-1,.,TRBJ1-2,CASSQGQGGRGYTF,TGCGCCAGCAGCCAAGGACAGGGTGGCCGTGGCTACACCTTC